Sequencing of this T cell receptor beta chain was carried out in a study of T cell responses to AZD1222 COVID-19 vaccine. Study findings and constraints: White British donors predominated, females outnumbered males, and clonal diversity was possibly underestimated.

TCRdb keeps only in-frame clones here, not all; method: immunoSEQ multiplex PCR. The data hold about 120,000 clones, with roughly 90% observed a single time. A remark on this clone: The target antigen is unknown.

This CDR3 comprises 18 residues. CDR1 is SGHVS and CDR2 is FQNEAQ in the germline V gene. V dropped 3 bases and J dropped 0; count of bases not matched to a gene: 7. The sequenced sample was peripheral blood, obtained on day 0 of AZD1222 vaccination. This chain joins TRBV7-8 and TRBJ2-2; 10 bases align to TRBD2. The clonotype originates from an adult in good health. DNA for the CDR3: TGTGCCAGCAGCTTGCTAGCGGGGGCCAGACCGAACACCGGGGAGCTGTTTTTT. Its translation is CASSLLAGARPNTGELFF.